This T cell receptor (beta chain) was recorded in a study of OX40 agonist ivuxolimab in advanced cancers. To note about this clone: Its antigen is still unknown.

Samples were taken at baseline and on day 1 of cycles 4 and 7. Germline CDR1 and CDR2: SNHLY and FYNNEI. V was pared by 8 bases and J by 2 bases, with 7 bases of the junction left unmatched. The CDR3 totals 14 residues. The data were produced by immunoSEQ multiplex PCR, yet TCRdb's version contains in-frame clones alone and is incomplete. The repertoire consists of tens of thousands of clones, with less than 85% occurring once and the leading ten covering roughly 30%. Study conclusions and caveats: CD8+ T cells (on average) carried more expanded clones than CD4+ T cells.

The source was CD4+ or CD8+ T cells sorted from blood, collected in a trial of the OX40 agonist ivuxolimab. This chain connects TRBV2 to TRBJ1-2; 8 nucleotides match TRBD1. This TCR was recovered from an adult with an advanced solid tumor such as melanoma, head and neck, liver or kidney cancer. The CDR3 DNA sequence: TGTGCCAGCCGTCCACAGGGGGGGAACTATGGCTACACCTTC. Amino acid sequence: CASRPQGGNYGYTF.